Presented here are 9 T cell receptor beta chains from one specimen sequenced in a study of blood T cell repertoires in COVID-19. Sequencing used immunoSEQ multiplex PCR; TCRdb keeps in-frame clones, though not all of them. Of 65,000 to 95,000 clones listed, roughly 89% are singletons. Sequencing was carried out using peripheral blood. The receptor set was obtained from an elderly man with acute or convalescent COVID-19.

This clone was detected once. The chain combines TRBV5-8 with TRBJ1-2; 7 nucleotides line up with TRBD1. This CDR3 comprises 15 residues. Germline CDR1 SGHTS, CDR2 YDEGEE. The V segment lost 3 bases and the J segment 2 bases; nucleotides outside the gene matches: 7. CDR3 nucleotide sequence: TGTGCCAGCAGCTGGGGACAGATAATGAACTATGGCTACACCTTC. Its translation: CASSWGQIMNYGYTF.

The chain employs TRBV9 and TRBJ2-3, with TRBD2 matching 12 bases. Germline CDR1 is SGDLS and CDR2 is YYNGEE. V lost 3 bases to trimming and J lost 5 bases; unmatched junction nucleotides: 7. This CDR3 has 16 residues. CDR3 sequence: CASSALAGGSVDTQYF. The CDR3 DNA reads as TGTGCCAGCAGCGCACTAGCGGGAGGTAGTGTAGATACGCAGTATTTT. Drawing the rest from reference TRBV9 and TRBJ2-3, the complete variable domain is DSGVTQTPKHLITATGQRVTLRCSPRSGDLSVYWYQQSLDQGLQFLIQYYNGEERAKGNILERFSAQQFPDLHSELNLSSLELGDSALYFCASSALAGGSVDTQYFGPGTRLTVL.

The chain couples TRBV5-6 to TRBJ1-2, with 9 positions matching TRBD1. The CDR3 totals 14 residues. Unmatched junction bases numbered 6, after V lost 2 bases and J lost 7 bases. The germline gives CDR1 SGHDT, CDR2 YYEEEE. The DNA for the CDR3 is TGTGCCAGCAGCTTTTCTGGGACAGGGTCTGGCTACACCTTC. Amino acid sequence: CASSFSGTGSGYTF.

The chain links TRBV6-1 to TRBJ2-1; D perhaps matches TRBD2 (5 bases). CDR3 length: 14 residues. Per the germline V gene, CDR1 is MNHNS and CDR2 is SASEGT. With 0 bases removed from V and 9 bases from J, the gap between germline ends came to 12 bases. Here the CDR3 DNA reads TGTGCCAGCAGTGAAGCGGGCGGGTTTGGTGAGCAGTTCTTC. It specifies CASSEAGGFGEQFF.

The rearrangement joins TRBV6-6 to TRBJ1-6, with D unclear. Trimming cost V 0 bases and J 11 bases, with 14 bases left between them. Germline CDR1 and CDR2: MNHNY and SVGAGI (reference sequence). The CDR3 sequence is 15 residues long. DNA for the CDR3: TGTGCCAGCAGTTACTCGAAAGCGGGTACGACACCCCTCCACTTT. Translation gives CASSYSKAGTTPLHF.

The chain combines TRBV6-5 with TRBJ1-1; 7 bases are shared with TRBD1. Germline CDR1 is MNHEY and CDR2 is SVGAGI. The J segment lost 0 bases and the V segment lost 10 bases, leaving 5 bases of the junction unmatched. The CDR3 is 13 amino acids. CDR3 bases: TGTGCCACCCAGACAGGGATGAACACTGAAGCTTTCTTT. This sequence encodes CATQTGMNTEAFF.

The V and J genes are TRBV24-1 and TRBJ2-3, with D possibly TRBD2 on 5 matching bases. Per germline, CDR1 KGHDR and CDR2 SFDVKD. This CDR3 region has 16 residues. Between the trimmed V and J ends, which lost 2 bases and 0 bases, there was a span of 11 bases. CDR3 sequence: CATSDWGAGSTDTQYF. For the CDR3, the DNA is TGTGCCACCAGTGATTGGGGAGCAGGTAGCACAGATACGCAGTATTTT.

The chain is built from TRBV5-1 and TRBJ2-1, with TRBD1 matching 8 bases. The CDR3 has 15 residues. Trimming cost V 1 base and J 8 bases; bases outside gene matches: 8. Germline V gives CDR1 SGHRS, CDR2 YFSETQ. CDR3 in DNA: TGCGCCAGCAGCTTGAGCAGGGGGCTGAGGGATGAGCAGTTCTTC. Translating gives CASSLSRGLRDEQFF.

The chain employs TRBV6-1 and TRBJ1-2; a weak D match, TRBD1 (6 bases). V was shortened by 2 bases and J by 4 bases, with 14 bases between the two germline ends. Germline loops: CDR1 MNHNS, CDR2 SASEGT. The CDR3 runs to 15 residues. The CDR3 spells CASSEIQGRAYGYTF. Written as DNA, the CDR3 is TGTGCCAGCAGTGAAATACAGGGAAGAGCCTATGGCTACACCTTC.